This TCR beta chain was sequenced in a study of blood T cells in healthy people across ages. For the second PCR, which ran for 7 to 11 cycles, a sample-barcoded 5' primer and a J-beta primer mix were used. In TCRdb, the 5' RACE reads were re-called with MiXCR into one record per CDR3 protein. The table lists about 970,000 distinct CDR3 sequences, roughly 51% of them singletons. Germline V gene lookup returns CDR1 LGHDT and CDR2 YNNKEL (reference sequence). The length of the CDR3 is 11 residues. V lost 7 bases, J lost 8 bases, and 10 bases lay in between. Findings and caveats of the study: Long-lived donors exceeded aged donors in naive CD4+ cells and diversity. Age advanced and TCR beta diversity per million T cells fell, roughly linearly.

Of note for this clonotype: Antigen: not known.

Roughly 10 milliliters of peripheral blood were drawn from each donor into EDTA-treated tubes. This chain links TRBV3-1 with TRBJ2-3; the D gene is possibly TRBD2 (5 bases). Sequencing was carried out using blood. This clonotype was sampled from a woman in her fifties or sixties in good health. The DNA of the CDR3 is TGTGCCAGCAACTCGGGATTTACGCAGTATTTT. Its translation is CASNSGFTQYF.